Below, one TCR beta chain is given with its context. Its antigen is unidentified. The sample belongs to a study of T-cell reconstitution after alpha-beta-depleted transplantation in children. The study, taken as a whole, reports: Approximately two months post-transplant, alpha-beta T cells reportedly originated from several hundred expanded graft clones.

V dropped 2 bases and J dropped 7 bases, with 15 bases sitting between them. This CDR3 comprises 14 residues. Using unique molecular identifiers, the investigators prepared the TCRbeta library. TCRdb re-analysed the PCR reads in MiXCR, keeping a single row per CDR3 protein. The table records hundreds of thousands of distinct CDR3 sequences, roughly 14% of them present only once. The rearrangement uses TRBV6-7 and TRBJ2-7; tentatively, D is TRBD1 (6 bases). TRBV6-7 is labeled an ORF, and its function is uncertain. The receptor's source is a girl aged 2-10 years with congenital amegakaryocytic thrombocytopenia, due to receive a stem cell transplant. Sequencing was performed on PBMCs, taken before TCRalphabeta/CD19-depleted stem cell transplant. Here the CDR3 DNA reads TGTGCCAGCAGTTACCTAAGGACAGTGAGAGAGCAGTACTTC. Translated: CASSYLRTVREQYF.